These 20 T cell receptor beta chains share one sample of origin, sequenced in a study of T-cell memory formation after mild COVID-19. MiXCR was run by TCRdb on the 5' RACE reads, yielding one entry per CDR3 protein. The sample yields over 130,000 distinct CDR3 sequences, 11% to 15% seen once. Material for sequencing was PBMCs or a T cell subset sorted from them (not recorded which). The receptors stem from an adult woman who had mild COVID-19 (a few samples of this study predate the infection). Cell type and time point are not known.

The V call is TRBV9, the J call TRBJ2-3; 8 bases fit TRBD2. The trim removed 6 bases at V and 1 base at J, leaving 7 bases unmatched. The CDR3 runs 15 residues. CDR1 and CDR2 (germline): SGDLS, YYNGEE. CDR3 nucleotides: TGTGCCAGCACAAAAACTAGCGGCCGCACAGATACGCAGTATTTT. Translated: CASTKTSGRTDTQYF.

This clonotype was seen a handful of times. The chain's CDR3 is CASRSGTGVYGYTF. The DNA for the CDR3 is TGTGCCAGCAGATCGGGGACAGGGGTCTATGGCTACACCTTC. The chain links TRBV12-3 or TRBV12-4 to TRBJ1-2, with 10 bases that match TRBD1. The CDR3 runs to 14 residues. Trimming cost V 6 bases and J 4 bases; bases outside gene matches: 5.

The rearrangement joins TRBV12-3 or TRBV12-4 to TRBJ1-3, with a tentative D call TRBD1 (5 bases). This CDR3 is 15 amino acids long. Trimming stripped 2 bases from V and 0 bases from J, with 8 bases between. The chain's CDR3 is CASSLTGLSGNTIYF. CDR3 nucleotide sequence: TGTGCCAGCAGTTTAACAGGCCTCTCTGGAAACACCATATATTTT.

This clonotype was observed a few times. This chain connects TRBV19 to TRBJ1-1, with 9 bases lining up with TRBD1. The V and J ends lost 8 bases and 5 bases, in that order; junction bases with no gene match: 9. The CDR3 has 14 amino acids. Germline-derived CDR1 and CDR2 are LNHDA and SQIVND (reference sequence). Here the CDR3 DNA reads TGTGCCAGTGTTTTACAGGGGGCTGGAACTGAAGCTTTCTTT. It encodes CASVLQGAGTEAFF. Full variable domain (missing parts from reference TRBV19 and TRBJ1-1): DGGITQSPKYLFRKEGQNVTLSCEQNLNHDAMYWYRQDPGQGLRLIYYSQIVNDFQKGDIAEGYSVSREKKESFPLTVTSAQKNPTAFYLCASVLQGAGTEAFFGQGTRLTVV.

The V and J genes are TRBV29-1 and TRBJ1-1; 7 nucleotides line up with TRBD1. The trim removed 5 bases at V and 0 bases at J, leaving 3 bases unmatched. The CDR3 is 13 residues long. Germline loops: CDR1 SQVTM, CDR2 ANQGSEA. This chain's CDR3 is CSVTGVVNTEAFF. The CDR3, as DNA: TGCAGCGTTACAGGGGTCGTGAACACTGAAGCTTTCTTT.

In its sample, this clonotype was seen a few times. This rearrangement joins TRBV6-2 or TRBV6-3 to TRBJ2-1, with TRBD2 matching 10 bases. Germline V lookup: CDR1 MNHEY, CDR2 SVGEGT. The V and J ends lost 6 bases and 4 bases, in that order; junction bases with no gene match: 9. CDR3 length: 16 residues. CDR3 protein: CASSYRRTSGYNEQFF. CDR3 nucleotides: TGTGCCAGCAGCTACCGTAGGACTAGCGGTTACAATGAGCAGTTCTTC.

The J gene is TRBJ2-3, the V gene TRBV19; D ambiguous. Germline V gene sequence: CDR1 LNHDA, CDR2 SQIVND (reference sequence). V lost 5 bases and J 5 bases, leaving 11 bases between the germline ends. This CDR3 comprises 13 residues. CDR3 loop: CASSFRGEDTQYF. Here the CDR3 DNA reads TGTGCCAGTAGTTTTCGAGGCGAAGATACGCAGTATTTT.

This chain's CDR3 is CATRRGQHYGYTF. CDR3 in DNA: TGTGCCACCCGACGCGGGCAGCACTATGGCTACACCTTC. The J gene is TRBJ1-2, the V gene TRBV27; D not certain. The length of the CDR3 is 13 residues. Germline CDR1 and CDR2: MNHEY and SMNVEV (reference sequence). Deletions cut 10 bases from V and 3 bases from J, with 15 bases between.

This clonotype occurred a few times. The V call is TRBV25-1, the J call TRBJ2-7; D unclear. Trimming cost V 4 bases and J 7 bases, with 20 bases left between them. Germline V gene sequence: CDR1 MGHDK, CDR2 SYGVNS. The CDR3 covers 15 residues. The CDR3 DNA reads as TGTGCCAGCAGTGGGTCTTGGGTCGCTTTTGGTGAGCAGTACTTC. Translated: CASSGSWVAFGEQYF.

This chain connects TRBV9 to TRBJ2-3; no definite D call. This CDR3 is 15 amino acids long. V was cut by 0 bases and J by 0 bases, with 8 bases left in between. Germline V gene data show CDR1 as SGDLS and CDR2 as YYNGEE. This CDR3 is CASSVEGRSTDTQYF. The CDR3 bases are TGTGCCAGCAGCGTAGAGGGCCGAAGCACAGATACGCAGTATTTT.

This clonotype was counted ten times or more. V and J are TRBV7-9 and TRBJ2-1; 8 bases match TRBD1. The junction had 10 bases not matched to a gene; V was cut back by 4 bases and J by 2 bases. The CDR3 is 17 amino acids. CDR1 is SEHNR, CDR2 FQNEAQ, per germline (reference sequence). The CDR3 coding sequence is TGTGCCAGCAGCTCTGAGGCCTCGGGACAGGCCTACAATGAGCAGTTCTTC. This encodes CASSSEASGQAYNEQFF.

The chain links TRBV2 to TRBJ1-2; possible D gene TRBD1, 6 bases. This CDR3 spans 14 amino acids. V lost 0 bases, J lost 8 bases, and 13 bases lay in between. The germline gives CDR1 SNHLY, CDR2 FYNNEI. The CDR3, as DNA: TGTGCCAGCAGTGAAGCGGACCGGGACATAGGCTACACCTTC. This translates into CASSEADRDIGYTF.

This rearrangement joins TRBV7-6 to TRBJ2-7; TRBD2 agrees at 9 bases. This CDR3 has 15 residues. The V gene's germline CDR1 is SGHVS and CDR2 FNYEAQ. The trim removed 6 bases at V and 4 bases at J, leaving 10 bases unmatched. CDR3 nucleotide sequence: TGTGCCAGCAGATCTCGGGCGGGGGGGCTGTACGAGCAGTACTTC. This sequence encodes CASRSRAGGLYEQYF.

The sample holds a few counts of this clonotype. The chain combines TRBV9 with TRBJ2-7, with D possibly TRBD2 on 6 matching bases. V lost 0 bases and J lost 1, with 14 bases in between. The germline gives CDR1 SGDLS, CDR2 YYNGEE. The CDR3 loop spans 16 amino acids. The DNA of the CDR3 is TGTGCCAGCAGCGTAGATGGGGTTAGCGGTTCCTACGAGCAGTACTTC. It specifies CASSVDGVSGSYEQYF.

The rearrangement joins TRBV11-2 to TRBJ1-2; D gene uncertain. CDR1 and CDR2 (germline): SGHAT, FQNNGV. The CDR3 totals 11 residues. V was cut by 4 bases and J by 8 bases, with 8 bases left in between. This CDR3 is CASSSVEGYTF. The DNA of the CDR3 is TGTGCCAGCAGCTCGGTGGAGGGCTACACCTTC.

This clonotype has more than one count but fewer than ten. This sequence joins TRBV30 and TRBJ2-7; D is undetermined. Trimming stripped 2 bases from V and 2 bases from J, with 13 bases between. Germline V gene lookup returns CDR1 GTSNPN and CDR2 SVGIG (reference sequence). The CDR3 loop spans 14 amino acids. In DNA form, the CDR3 reads TGTGCCTGGAGTTCAACCGACGCCACCTACGAGCAGTACTTC. This sequence encodes CAWSSTDATYEQYF.

This clonotype is medium-sized. The genes are TRBV30 and TRBJ2-2; TRBD1 matches 7 bases. With V trimmed by 2 bases and J by 4 bases, 4 bases remained unmatched. The CDR3 totals 14 residues. Germline CDR1 GTSNPN, CDR2 SVGIG (reference sequence). CDR3 nucleotides: TGTGCCTGGAGTTGGGGACAGCCCACCGGGGAGCTGTTTTTT. Translation: CAWSWGQPTGELFF.

In its sample, this clonotype was seen many times. The rearrangement links TRBV4-2 to TRBJ2-1; 12 bases align to TRBD2. This CDR3 region has 18 residues. J gave up 4 bases and V 4 bases, and 11 bases lay outside the gene matches. Germline V gene data show CDR1 as LGHNA and CDR2 as YNFKEQ. DNA for the CDR3: TGTGCCAGCAGCCGGGGGCTAGCGGGGGGGCTTGGGTACAATGAGCAGTTCTTC. It yields the protein CASSRGLAGGLGYNEQFF.

This clonotype occurred a few times. V usage is TRBV7-8 and J usage is TRBJ2-5; 7 bases line up with TRBD2. The CDR3 runs 15 residues. Germline trimming cut 1 base from V and 3 bases from J; bases unmatched to any gene: 5. Germline CDR1 is SGHVS and CDR2 is FQNEAQ. CDR3 coding DNA: TGTGCCAGCAGCTTAGAAGGGAGGGCCGAAGAGACCCAGTACTTC. Translation gives CASSLEGRAEETQYF. Based on the CDR3 plus reference TRBV7-8 and TRBJ2-5, the full variable domain is GAGVSQSPRYKVAKRGQDVALRCDPISGHVSLFWYQQALGQGPEFLTYFQNEAQLDKSGLPSDRFFAERPEGSVSTLKIQRTQQEDSAVYLCASSLEGRAEETQYFGPGTRLLVL.

The chain carries TRBV7-9 and TRBJ2-7, with 7 nucleotides matching TRBD1. This CDR3 spans 14 amino acids. The germline gives CDR1 SEHNR, CDR2 FQNEAQ (reference sequence). V lost 3 bases and J lost 3; bases outside the gene matches: 5. The CDR3 bases are TGTGCCAGCAGCTTCTTAACAGGGGACTACGAGCAGTACTTC. It is translated as CASSFLTGDYEQYF.